The 5 T cell receptor beta chains reported below all come from one sample, sequenced in a study of control samples from healthy donors and cancer patients. The table came from immunoSEQ multiplex PCR; TCRdb's copy has only in-frame clones and leaves some out. The sample lists some 70,000 clones, 65% to 85% occurring once. The sequenced sample consisted of blood. These receptors were collected from a man aged 60-69 years in good health.

The genes are TRBV11-3 and TRBJ2-2; tentative D call: TRBD1 (5 bases). CDR1 SGHNT and CDR2 YENEEA come from the germline V gene. Trimming pared 4 bases from V and 7 bases from J, leaving 19 bases between. The CDR3 is made up of 16 amino acids. The CDR3 here is CASSSTSRVRNGELFF. The DNA of the CDR3 is TGTGCCAGCAGCTCGACTTCCAGGGTTCGAAACGGGGAGCTGTTTTTT.

This clone was observed a handful of times. The chain couples TRBV10-2 to TRBJ2-1; 10 bases agree with TRBD2. This CDR3 spans 15 amino acids. J gave up 5 bases and V 8 bases, and 9 bases lay outside the gene matches. The germline V gene encodes CDR1 WSHSY and CDR2 SAAADI. CDR3 sequence: CASRGAGGNNNEQFF. The CDR3 DNA follows: TGCGCCAGCCGGGGAGCGGGAGGGAATAACAATGAGCAGTTCTTC.

The CDR3 protein is CASSLGLATGELFF. The CDR3 bases are TGTGCCAGCAGTTTAGGACTGGCCACCGGGGAGCTGTTTTTT. The chain is built from TRBV28 and TRBJ2-2; D perhaps matches TRBD2 (5 bases). Trimming pared 2 bases from V and 4 bases from J, leaving 8 bases between. Germline values: CDR1 MDHEN, CDR2 SYDVKM. CDR3 length: 14 residues. The entire variable domain, with the rest obtained from reference TRBV28 and TRBJ2-2, is as follows: DVKVTQSSRYLVKRTGEKVFLECVQDMDHENMFWYRQDPGLGLRLIYFSYDVKMKEKGDIPEGYSVSREKKERFSLILESASTNQTSMYLCASSLGLATGELFFGEGSRLTVL.

The chain uses TRBV6-5 and TRBJ2-7; unclear D gene. V shed 6 bases and J shed 0 bases, with 15 bases lying between them. The germline gives CDR1 MNHEY, CDR2 SVGAGI. CDR3 length: 15 residues. Here the CDR3 reads CASRSTTADSYEQYF. The CDR3 DNA reads TGTGCCAGCAGATCCACCACAGCTGACTCCTACGAGCAGTACTTC.

V and J are TRBV5-4 and TRBJ2-3; D perhaps matches TRBD1 (5 bases). The CDR3 extends over 16 amino acids. With 2 bases removed from V and 2 bases from J, the gap between germline ends came to 15 bases. Per germline, CDR1 SGHNT and CDR2 YYREEE (reference sequence). Here the CDR3 reads CASSLKGTGATDTQYF. CDR3 sequence (DNA): TGTGCCAGCAGCTTAAAGGGTACTGGGGCCACAGATACGCAGTATTTT.